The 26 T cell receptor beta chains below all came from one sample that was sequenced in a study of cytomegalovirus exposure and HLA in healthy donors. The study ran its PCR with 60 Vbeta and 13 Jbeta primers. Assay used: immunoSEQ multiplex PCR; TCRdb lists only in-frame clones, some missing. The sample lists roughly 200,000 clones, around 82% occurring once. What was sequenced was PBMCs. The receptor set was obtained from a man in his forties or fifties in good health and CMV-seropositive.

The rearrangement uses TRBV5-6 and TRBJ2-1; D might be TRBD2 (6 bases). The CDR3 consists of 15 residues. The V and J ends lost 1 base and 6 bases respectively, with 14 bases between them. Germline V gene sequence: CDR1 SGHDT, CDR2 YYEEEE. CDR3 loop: CASSLTPGSRNEQFF. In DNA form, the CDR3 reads TGTGCCAGCAGCTTGACCCCCGGGAGTCGCAATGAGCAGTTCTTC.

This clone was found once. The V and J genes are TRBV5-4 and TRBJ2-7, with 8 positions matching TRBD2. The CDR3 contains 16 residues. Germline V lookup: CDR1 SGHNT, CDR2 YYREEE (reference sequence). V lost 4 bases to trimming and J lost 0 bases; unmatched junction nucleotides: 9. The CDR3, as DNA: TGTGCCAGCAGCCCAGGGACTAGGCAAGGCTCCTACGAGCAGTACTTC. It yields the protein CASSPGTRQGSYEQYF. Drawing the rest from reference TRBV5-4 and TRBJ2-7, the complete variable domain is ETGVTQSPTHLIKTRGQQVTLRCSSQSGHNTVSWYQQALGQGPQFIFQYYREEENGRGNFPPRFSGLQFPNYSSELNVNALELDDSALYLCASSPGTRQGSYEQYFGPGTRLTVT.

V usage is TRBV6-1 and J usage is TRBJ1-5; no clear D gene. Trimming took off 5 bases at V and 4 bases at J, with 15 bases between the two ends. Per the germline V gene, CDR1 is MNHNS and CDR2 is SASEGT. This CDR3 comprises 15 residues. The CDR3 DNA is TGTGCCAGCAGTCTCACAGTCGATCCGAATCAGCCCCAGCATTTT. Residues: CASSLTVDPNQPQHF.

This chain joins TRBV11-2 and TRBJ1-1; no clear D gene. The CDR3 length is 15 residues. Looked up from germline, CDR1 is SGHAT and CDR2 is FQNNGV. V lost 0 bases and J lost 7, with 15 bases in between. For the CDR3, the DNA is TGTGCCAGCAGCTTAGAAGGACTCGGGCCTAGTGAAGCTTTCTTT. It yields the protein CASSLEGLGPSEAFF.

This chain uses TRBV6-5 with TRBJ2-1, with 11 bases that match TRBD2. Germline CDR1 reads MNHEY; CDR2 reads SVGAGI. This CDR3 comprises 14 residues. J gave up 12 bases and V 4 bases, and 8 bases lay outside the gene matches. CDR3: CASSSGTSGPWQFF. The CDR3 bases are TGTGCCAGCAGTTCCGGGACTAGCGGACCTTGGCAGTTCTTC.

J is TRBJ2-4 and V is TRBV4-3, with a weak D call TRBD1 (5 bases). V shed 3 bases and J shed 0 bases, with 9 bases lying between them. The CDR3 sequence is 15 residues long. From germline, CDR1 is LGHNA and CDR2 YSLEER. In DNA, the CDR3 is TGCGCCAGCAGCCATACAGGATTAGCCAAAAACATTCAGTACTTC. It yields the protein CASSHTGLAKNIQYF.

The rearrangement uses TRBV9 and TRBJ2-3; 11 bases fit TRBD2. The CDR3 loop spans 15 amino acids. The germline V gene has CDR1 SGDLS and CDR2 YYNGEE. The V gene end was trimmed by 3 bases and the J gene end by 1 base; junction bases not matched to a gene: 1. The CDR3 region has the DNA TGTGCCAGCAGCGCGACTAGCGGGGGCACAGATACGCAGTATTTT. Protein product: CASSATSGGTDTQYF. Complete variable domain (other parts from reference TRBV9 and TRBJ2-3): DSGVTQTPKHLITATGQRVTLRCSPRSGDLSVYWYQQSLDQGLQFLIQYYNGEERAKGNILERFSAQQFPDLHSELNLSSLELGDSALYFCASSATSGGTDTQYFGPGTRLTVL.

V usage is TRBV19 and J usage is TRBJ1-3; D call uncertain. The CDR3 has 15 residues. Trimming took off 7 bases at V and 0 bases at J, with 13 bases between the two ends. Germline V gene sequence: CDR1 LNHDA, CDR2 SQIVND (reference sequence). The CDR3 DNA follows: TGTGCCAGTACTCCCAACGGTATCTCTGGAAACACCATATATTTT. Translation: CASTPNGISGNTIYF.

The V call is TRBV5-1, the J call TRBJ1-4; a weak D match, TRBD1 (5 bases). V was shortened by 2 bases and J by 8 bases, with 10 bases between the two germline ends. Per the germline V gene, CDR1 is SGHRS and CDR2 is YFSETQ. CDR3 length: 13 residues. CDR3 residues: CASSLGGAEKLFF. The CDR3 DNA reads TGCGCCAGCAGCTTAGGTGGGGCGGAAAAACTGTTTTTT.

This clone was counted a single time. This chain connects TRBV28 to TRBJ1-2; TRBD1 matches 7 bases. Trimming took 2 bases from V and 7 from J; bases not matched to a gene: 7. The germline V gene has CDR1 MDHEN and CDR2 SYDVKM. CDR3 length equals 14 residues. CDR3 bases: TGTGCCAGCAGTTTACGGCAGGGGGGACTTGGCTACACCTTC. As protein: CASSLRQGGLGYTF.

This chain's CDR3 is CASSQEKTIFGDTQYF. CDR3 sequence (DNA): TGCGCCAGCAGCCAAGAGAAAACGATTTTCGGGGATACGCAGTATTTT. The rearrangement links TRBV4-3 to TRBJ2-3, with D hard to call. Germline loops: CDR1 LGHNA, CDR2 YSLEER. This CDR3 is built from 16 residues. Trimming took 0 bases from V and 6 from J, leaving 16 bases between them.

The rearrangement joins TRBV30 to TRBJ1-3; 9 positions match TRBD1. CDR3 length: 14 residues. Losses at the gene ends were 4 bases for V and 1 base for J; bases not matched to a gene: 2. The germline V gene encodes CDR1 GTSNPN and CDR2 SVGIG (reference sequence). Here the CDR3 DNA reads TGTGCCTGGATAGGACAGGGGTCTGGAAACACCATATATTTT. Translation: CAWIGQGSGNTIYF.

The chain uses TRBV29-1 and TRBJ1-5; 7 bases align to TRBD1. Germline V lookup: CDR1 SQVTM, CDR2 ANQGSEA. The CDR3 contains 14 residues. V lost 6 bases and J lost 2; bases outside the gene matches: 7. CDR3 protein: CSVRTGMGNQPQHF. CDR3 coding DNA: TGCAGCGTAAGGACAGGTATGGGCAATCAGCCCCAGCATTTT.

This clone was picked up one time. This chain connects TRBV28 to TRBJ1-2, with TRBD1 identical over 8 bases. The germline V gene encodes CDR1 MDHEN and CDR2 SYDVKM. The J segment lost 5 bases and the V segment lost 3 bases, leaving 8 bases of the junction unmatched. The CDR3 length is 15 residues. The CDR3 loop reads CASSFGQGASYGYTF. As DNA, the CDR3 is TGTGCCAGCAGTTTTGGCCAGGGGGCATCATATGGCTACACCTTC.

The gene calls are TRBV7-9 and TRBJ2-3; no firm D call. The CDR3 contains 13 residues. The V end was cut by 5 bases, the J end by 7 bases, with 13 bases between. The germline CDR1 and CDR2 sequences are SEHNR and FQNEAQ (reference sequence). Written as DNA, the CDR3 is TGTGCCAGCAGCACCCCCCCAGGCTATACGCAGTATTTT. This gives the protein CASSTPPGYTQYF.

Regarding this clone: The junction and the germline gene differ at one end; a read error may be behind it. CDR3 in amino acids: CASSAFGGANGLTF. The CDR3 DNA reads TGTGCCAGCAGTGCCTTCGGGGGGGCCAACGGCCTGACTTTC. The rearrangement joins TRBV25-1 to TRBJ2-6, with 8 bases lining up with TRBD2. CDR1 MGHDK and CDR2 SYGVNS come from the germline V gene. The CDR3 has 14 amino acids.

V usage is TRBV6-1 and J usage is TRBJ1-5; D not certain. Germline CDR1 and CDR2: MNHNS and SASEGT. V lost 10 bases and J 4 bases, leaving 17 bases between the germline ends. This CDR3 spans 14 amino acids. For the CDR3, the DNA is TGTGCCAACGGTGGGAGGGAAGGGAATCAGCCCCAGCATTTT. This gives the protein CANGGREGNQPQHF.

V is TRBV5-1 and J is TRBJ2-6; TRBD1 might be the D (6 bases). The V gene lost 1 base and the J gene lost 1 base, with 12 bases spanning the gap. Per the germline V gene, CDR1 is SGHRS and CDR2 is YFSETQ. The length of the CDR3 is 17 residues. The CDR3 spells CASSLTGTRSGANVLTF. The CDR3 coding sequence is TGCGCCAGCAGCTTGACAGGGACGAGGTCTGGGGCCAACGTCCTGACTTTC.

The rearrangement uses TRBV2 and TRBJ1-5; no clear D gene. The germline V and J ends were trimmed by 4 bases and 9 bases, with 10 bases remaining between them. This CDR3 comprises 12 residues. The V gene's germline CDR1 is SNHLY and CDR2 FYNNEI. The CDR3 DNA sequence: TGTGCCAGCAGTGTACGAGGTCCGCCCCAGCATTTT. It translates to CASSVRGPPQHF. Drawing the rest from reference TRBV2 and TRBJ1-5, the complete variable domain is EPEVTQTPSHQVTQMGQEVILRCVPISNHLYFYWYRQILGQKVEFLVSFYNNEISEKSEIFDDQFSVERPDGSNFTLKIRSTKLEDSAMYFCASSVRGPPQHFGDGTRLSIL.

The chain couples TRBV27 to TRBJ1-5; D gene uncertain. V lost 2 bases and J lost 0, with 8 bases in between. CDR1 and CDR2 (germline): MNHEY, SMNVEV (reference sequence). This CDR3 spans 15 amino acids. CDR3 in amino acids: CASSLLMYSNQPQHF. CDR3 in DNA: TGTGCCAGCAGTTTACTTATGTATAGCAATCAGCCCCAGCATTTT.

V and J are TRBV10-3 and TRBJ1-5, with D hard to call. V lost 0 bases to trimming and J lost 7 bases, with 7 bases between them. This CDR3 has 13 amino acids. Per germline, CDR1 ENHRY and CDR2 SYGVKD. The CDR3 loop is CAISESHNQPQHF. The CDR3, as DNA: TGTGCCATCAGTGAGTCTCACAACCAGCCCCAGCATTTT.

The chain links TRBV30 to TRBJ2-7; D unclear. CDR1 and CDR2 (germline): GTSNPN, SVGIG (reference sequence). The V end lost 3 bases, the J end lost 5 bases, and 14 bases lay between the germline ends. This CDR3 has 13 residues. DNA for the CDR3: TGTGCCTGGAGCCCCCGCGCAAAGCACGAGCAGTACTTC. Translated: CAWSPRAKHEQYF.

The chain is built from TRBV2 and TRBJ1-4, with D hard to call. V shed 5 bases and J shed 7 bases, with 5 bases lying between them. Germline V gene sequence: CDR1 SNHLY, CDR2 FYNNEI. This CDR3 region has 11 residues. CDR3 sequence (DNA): TGTGCCAGCAGTACGGGTGAAAAACTGTTTTTT. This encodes CASSTGEKLFF. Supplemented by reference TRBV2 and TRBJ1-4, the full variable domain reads EPEVTQTPSHQVTQMGQEVILRCVPISNHLYFYWYRQILGQKVEFLVSFYNNEISEKSEIFDDQFSVERPDGSNFTLKIRSTKLEDSAMYFCASSTGEKLFFGSGTQLSVL.

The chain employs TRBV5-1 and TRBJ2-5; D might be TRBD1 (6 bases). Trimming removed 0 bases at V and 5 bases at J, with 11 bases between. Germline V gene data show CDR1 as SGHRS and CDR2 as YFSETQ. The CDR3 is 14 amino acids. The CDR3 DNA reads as TGCGCCAGCAGCTTGGATAGGGGGTGGGAGACCCAGTACTTC. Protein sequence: CASSLDRGWETQYF. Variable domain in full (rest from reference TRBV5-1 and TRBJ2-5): KAGVTQTPRYLIKTRGQQVTLSCSPISGHRSVSWYQQTPGQGLQFLFEYFSETQRNKGNFPGRFSGRQFSNSRSEMNVSTLELGDSALYLCASSLDRGWETQYFGPGTRLLVL.

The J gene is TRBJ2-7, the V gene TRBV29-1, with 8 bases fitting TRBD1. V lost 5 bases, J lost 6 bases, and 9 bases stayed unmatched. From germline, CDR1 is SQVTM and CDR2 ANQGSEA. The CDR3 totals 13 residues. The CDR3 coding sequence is TGCAGCGTTTCCTCAGGGGGCGCCGGCGAGCAGTACTTC. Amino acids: CSVSSGGAGEQYF.

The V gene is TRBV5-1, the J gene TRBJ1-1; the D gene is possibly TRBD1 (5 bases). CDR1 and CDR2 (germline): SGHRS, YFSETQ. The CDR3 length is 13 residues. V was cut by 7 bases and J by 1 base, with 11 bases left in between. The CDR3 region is CASSEGENTEAFF. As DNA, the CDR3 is TGCGCCAGCTCCGAAGGGGAGAACACTGAAGCTTTCTTT.